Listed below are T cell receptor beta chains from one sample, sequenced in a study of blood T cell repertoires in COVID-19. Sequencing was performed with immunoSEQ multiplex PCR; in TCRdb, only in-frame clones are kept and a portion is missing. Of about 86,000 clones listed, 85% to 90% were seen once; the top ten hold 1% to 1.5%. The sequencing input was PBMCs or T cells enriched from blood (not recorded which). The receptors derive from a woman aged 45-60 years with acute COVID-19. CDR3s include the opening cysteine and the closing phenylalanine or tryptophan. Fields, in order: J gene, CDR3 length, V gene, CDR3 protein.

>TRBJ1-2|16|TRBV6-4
CASSDAGSTIPYGYTF
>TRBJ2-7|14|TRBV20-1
CSASWTGRGLEQYF
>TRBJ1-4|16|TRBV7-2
CASSSIQGATNEKLFF
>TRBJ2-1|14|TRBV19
CASSSGTSDNEQFF
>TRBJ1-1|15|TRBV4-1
CASSQGDRENTEAFF
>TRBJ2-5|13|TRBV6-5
CASSRQGQETQYF
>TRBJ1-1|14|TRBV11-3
CASSDAPGYSEAFF
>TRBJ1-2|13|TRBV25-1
CASSEEAHRGYTF
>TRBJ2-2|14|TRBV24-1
CATTAGVSTGELFF
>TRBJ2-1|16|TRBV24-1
CATSDQLAGGVNEQFF
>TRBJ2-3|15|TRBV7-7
CASSFEAGGTDTQYF
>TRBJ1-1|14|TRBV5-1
CASSGGQGNTEAFF
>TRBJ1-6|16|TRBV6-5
CASSYMGNRGNSPLHF
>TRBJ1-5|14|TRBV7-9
CASSLAGQIQPQHF
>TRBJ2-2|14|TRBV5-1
CASTQQGATGELFF
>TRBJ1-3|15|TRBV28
CASSLRGGDGNTIYF
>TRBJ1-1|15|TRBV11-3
CASSLDLGSGTEAFF
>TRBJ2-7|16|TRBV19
CASSMTGQGNLYEQYF
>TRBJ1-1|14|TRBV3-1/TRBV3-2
CASSQEALNTEAFF
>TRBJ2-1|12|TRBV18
CASSTGVHEQFF
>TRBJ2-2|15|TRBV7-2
CASSPAPARGGELFF
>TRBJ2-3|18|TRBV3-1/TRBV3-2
CASSQVSGLAESVGAQYF
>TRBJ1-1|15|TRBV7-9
CASSLSGQGNTEAFF
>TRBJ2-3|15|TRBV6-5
CASRTTPGLDYTQYF
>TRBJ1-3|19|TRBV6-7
CASSYRRDRVLSSGNTIYF
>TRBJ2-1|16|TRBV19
CASSIYTSASYNEQFF
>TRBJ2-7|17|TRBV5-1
CASSLGIGQALGYEQYF
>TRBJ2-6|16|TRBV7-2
CASSSRQGAGANVLTF
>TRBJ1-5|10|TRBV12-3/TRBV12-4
CASTLEPQHF
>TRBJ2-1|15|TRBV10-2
CASSERLAGAKEQFF
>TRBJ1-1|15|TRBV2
CASSLRQSADTEAFF
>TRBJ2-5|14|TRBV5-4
CASRPGQNEETQYF
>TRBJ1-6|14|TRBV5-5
CASSLTGLNSPLHF
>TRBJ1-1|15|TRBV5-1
CASSLTPDSGAEAFF
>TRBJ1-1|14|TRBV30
CAWSAQGRVGEAFF
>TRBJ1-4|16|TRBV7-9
CASSPPVGAANEKLFF
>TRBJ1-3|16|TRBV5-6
CASTPWGGTRGNTIYF
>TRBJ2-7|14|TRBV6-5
CASSIARDIYEQYF
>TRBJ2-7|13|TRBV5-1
CASSLADRSEQYF
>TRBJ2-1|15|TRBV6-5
CASKWDRVENNEQFF
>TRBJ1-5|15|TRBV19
CASSTSDRGNQPQHF
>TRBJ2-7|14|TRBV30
CAWTGGSGSFGQYF
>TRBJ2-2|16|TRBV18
CASSPLTRRGTGELFF
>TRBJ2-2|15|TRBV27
CASSLAGRRSGELFF
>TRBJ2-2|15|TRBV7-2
CASSLDSQAPVELFF
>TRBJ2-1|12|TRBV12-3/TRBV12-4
CASSFSYNEQFF
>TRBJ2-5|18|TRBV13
CASSLGGYRETPGETQYF
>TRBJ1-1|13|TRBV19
CASAPTGAHEAFF
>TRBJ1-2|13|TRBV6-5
CASRYDRDYGYTF
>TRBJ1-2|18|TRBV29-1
CSVLHRGAGGLSNYGYTF
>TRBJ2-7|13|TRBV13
CASGTVGTYEQYF
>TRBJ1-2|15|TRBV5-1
CASSLAERANYGYTF